One T cell receptor (beta chain) is described in this entry. Its antigen is as yet unknown. This sample is drawn from a study of CXCR3-negative and CXCR3-positive naive CD8 T cells. Across the whole study: Approximately 140 million TRB reads were obtained in total, which works out to about 1.5 +/- 0.3 million per library.

The CDR3 has 11 amino acids. Germline V gives CDR1 MDHEN, CDR2 SYDVKM. Naive CD8+ T cells carried a CD45RO-CCR7+CD27+CD95- phenotype. Study-level findings and limits: Naive subsets were similarly diverse, while memory CD8+ repertoires were much less diverse. Against CXCR3-negative naive cells, CXCR3-positive naive cells showed more hydrophobic TRB CDR3s.

UMI-labeled 5' RACE TRB cDNA libraries were prepared from the cells. No DNA is given; TCRdb re-called the 5' RACE reads and lists each CDR3 protein once. Its table lists roughly 89,000 distinct CDR3 sequences. This chain links TRBV28 with TRBJ2-7. This sequence was found in a human donor in good health. Some clones in this sample may be carry-over from other donors' samples. Input material: naive CXCR3- CD8+ T cells from blood. Subset here: CD45RO-CCR7+CD27+CD95- naive CD8+ T cells lacking CXCR3 (TNR3-). The CDR3: CASTWSYEQYF.